What follows describes a single T cell receptor (beta chain). This sample is drawn from a study of cytomegalovirus exposure and HLA in healthy donors. The table came from immunoSEQ multiplex PCR; TCRdb's copy has only in-frame clones and leaves some out. Among 250,000 to 300,000 clones listed, around 89% were seen once. V was clipped by 6 bases and J by 5 bases; unmatched bases: 5. This CDR3 is built from 15 residues. The germline gives CDR1 MDHEN, CDR2 SYDVKM. The origin of this receptor is a woman in her late teens or twenties in good health and CMV-seronegative. The gene calls are TRBV28 and TRBJ2-2; 11 nucleotides line up with TRBD2. The sample taken for sequencing was PBMCs. CDR3 bases: TGTGCCAGCAGCCGGACTAGCGGGTTGACCGGGGAGCTGTTTTTT. This sequence encodes CASSRTSGLTGELFF.